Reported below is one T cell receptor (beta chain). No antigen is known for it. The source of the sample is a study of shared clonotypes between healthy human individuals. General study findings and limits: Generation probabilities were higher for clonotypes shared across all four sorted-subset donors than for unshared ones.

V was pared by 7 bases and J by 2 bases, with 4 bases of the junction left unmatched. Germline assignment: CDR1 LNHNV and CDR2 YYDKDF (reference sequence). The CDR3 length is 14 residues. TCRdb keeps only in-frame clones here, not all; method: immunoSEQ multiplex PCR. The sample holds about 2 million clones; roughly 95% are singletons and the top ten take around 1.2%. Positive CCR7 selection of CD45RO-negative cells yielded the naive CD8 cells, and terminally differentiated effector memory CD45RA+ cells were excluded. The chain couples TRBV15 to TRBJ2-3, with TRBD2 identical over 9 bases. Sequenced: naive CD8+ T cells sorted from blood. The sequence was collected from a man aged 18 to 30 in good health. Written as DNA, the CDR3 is TGTGCCACCACTAGCGGGGAGTACACAGATACGCAGTATTTT. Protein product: CATTSGEYTDTQYF.